Here is one T cell receptor (beta chain) with its context. TCRdb's table, derived via immunoSEQ multiplex PCR, lists solely in-frame clones and lacks some. The table has 200,000 to 250,000 clones, approximately 78% seen once. Donors of Cohort 3 who recovered were those that had two negative PCRs, clearance, or symptom resolution. The data belong to a study of blood T cell repertoires in COVID-19. On the study more broadly: In each case, the material was cDNA or gDNA derived from T cells, B-cell-depleted T cells, or PBMCs.

The sequencing input was PBMCs or T cells enriched from blood (not recorded which). The sequence was obtained from a man in his forties or fifties who had recovered from COVID-19.

The DNA for the CDR3 is TGTGCCAGCAGTCCAGGGACTAGCGGGAAACGCGAGCAGTACTTC. This translates into CASSPGTSGKREQYF. The rearrangement links TRBV6-5 to TRBJ2-7; TRBD2 agrees at 13 bases. Germline V gene sequence: CDR1 MNHEY, CDR2 SVGAGI. This CDR3 has 15 amino acids. The V and J ends lost 5 bases and 6 bases, in that order; junction bases with no gene match: 7.